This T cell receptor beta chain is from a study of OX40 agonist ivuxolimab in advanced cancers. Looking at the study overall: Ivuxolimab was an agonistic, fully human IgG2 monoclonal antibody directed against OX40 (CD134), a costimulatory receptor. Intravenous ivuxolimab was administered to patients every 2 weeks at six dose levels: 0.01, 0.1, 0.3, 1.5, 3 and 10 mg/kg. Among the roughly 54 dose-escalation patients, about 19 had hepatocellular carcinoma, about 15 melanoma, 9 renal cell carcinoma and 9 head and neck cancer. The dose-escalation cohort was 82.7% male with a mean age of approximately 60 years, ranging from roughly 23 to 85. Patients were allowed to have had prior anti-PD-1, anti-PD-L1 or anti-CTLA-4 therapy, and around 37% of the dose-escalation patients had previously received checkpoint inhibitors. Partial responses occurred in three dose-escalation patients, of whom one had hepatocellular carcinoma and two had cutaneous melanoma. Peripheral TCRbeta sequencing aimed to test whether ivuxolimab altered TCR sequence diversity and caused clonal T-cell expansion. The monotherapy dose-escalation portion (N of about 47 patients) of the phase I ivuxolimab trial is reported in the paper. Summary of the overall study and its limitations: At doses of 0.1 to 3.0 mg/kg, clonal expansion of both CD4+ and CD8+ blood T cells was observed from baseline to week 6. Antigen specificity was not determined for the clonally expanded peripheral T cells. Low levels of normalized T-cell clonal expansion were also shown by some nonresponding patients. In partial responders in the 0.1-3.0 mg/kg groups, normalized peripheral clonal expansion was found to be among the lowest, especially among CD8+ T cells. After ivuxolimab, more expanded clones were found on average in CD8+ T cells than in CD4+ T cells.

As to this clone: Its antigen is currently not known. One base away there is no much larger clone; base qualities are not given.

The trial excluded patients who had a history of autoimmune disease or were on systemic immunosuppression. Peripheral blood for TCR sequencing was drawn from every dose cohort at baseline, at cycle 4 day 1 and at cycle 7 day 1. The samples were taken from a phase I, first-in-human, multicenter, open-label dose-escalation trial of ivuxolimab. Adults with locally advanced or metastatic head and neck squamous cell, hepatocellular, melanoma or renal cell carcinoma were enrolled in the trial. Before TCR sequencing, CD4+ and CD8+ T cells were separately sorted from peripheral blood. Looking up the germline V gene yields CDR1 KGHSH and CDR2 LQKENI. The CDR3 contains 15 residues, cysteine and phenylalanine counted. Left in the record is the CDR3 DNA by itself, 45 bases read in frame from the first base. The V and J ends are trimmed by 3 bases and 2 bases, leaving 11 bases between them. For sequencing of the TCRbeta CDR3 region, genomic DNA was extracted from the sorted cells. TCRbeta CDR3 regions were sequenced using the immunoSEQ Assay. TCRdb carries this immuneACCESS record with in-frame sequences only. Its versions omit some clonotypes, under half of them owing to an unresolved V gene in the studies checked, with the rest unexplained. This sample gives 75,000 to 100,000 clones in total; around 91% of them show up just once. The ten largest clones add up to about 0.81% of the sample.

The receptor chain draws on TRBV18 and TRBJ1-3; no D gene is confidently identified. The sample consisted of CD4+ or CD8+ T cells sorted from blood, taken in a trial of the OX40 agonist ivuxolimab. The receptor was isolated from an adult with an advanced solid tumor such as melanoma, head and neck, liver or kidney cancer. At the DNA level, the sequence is TGTGCCAGCTCACCGGGCATGGAAGCTGGAAACACCATATATTTT. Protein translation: CASSPGMEAGNTIYF. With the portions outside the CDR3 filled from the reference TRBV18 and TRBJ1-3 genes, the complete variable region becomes NAGVMQNPRHLVRRRGQEARLRCSPMKGHSHVYWYRQLPEEGLKFMVYLQKENIIDESGMPKERFSAEFPKEGPSILRIQQVVRGDSAAYFCASSPGMEAGNTIYFGEGSWLTVV.